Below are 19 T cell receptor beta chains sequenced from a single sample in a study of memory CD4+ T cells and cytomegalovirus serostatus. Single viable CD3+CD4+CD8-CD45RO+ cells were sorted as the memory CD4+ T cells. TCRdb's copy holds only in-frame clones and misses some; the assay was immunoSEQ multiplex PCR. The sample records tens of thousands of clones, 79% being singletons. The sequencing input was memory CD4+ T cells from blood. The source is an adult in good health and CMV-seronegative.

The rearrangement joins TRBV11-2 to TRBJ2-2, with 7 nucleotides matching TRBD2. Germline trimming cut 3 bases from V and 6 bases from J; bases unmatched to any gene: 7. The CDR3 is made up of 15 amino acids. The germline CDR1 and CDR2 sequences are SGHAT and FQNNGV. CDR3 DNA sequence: TGTGCCAGCAGCTTCCTCGCGGGAGCGGCCGGGGAGCTGTTTTTT. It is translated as CASSFLAGAAGELFF.

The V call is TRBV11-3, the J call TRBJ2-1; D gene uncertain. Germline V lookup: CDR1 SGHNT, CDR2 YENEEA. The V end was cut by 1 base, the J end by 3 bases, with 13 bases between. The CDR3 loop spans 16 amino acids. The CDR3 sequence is CASSLVLVPNYNEQFF. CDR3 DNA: TGTGCCAGCAGCTTAGTCCTGGTGCCCAACTACAATGAGCAGTTCTTC.

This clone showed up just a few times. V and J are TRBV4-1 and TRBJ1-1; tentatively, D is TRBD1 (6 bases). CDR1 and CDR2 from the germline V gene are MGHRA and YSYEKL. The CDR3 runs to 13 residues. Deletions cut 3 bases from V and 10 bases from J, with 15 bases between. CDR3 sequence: CASSHSRDKPAFF. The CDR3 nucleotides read TGCGCCAGCAGCCACTCCCGGGACAAGCCAGCTTTCTTT.

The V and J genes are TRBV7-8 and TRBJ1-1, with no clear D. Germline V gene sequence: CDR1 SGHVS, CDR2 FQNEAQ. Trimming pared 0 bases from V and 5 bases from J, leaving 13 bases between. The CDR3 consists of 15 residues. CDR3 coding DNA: TGTGCCAGCAGCTTAGCTGCGGGTTCGGGGACTGAAGCTTTCTTT. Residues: CASSLAAGSGTEAFF.

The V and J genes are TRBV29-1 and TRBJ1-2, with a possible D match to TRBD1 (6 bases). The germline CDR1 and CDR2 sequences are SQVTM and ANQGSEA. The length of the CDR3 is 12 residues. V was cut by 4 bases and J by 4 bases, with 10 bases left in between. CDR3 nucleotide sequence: TGCAGCGTTGTGAGGGGGACCTATGGCTACACCTTC. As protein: CSVVRGTYGYTF.

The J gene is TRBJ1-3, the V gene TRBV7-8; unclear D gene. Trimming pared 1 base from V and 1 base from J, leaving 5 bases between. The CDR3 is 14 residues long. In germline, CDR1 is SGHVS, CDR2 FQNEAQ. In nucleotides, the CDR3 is TGTGCCAGCAGCTTAGAAGTATCTGGAAACACCATATATTTT. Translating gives CASSLEVSGNTIYF.

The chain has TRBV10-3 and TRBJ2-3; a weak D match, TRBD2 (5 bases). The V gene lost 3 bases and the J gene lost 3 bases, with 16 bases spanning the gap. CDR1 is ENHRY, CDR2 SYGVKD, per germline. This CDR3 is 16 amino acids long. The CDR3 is CAISDQSGSWTDTQYF. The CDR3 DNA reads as TGTGCCATCAGTGACCAGAGCGGTAGTTGGACAGATACGCAGTATTTT.

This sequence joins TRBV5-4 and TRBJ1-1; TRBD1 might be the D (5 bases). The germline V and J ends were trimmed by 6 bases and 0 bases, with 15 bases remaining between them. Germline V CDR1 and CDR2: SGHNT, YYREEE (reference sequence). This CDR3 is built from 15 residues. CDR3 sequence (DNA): TGTGCCAGCACTGGTTTCCCCAGGGTGAACACTGAAGCTTTCTTT. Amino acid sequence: CASTGFPRVNTEAFF.

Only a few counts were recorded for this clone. The CDR3 DNA reads TGTGCCAGCAGCTTGGTCCTGGACAGGCCACAAGAGCAGTACTTC. This gives the protein CASSLVLDRPQEQYF. V and J are TRBV5-6 and TRBJ2-7; TRBD1 matches at 7 bases. From germline, CDR1 is SGHDT and CDR2 YYEEEE. This CDR3 is built from 15 residues. Trimming removed 0 bases from V and 7 bases from J; junction bases left unmatched: 10.

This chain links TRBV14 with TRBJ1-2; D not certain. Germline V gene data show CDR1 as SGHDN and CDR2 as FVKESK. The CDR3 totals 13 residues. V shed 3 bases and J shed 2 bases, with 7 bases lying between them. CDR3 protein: CASSQSANYGYTF. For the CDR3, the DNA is TGTGCCAGCAGCCAGTCAGCAAACTATGGCTACACCTTC. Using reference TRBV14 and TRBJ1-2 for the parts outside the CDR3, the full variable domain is EAGVTQFPSHSVIEKGQTVTLRCDPISGHDNLYWYRRVMGKEIKFLLHFVKESKQDESGMPNNRFLAERTGGTYSTLKVQPAELEDSGVYFCASSQSANYGYTFGSGTRLTVV.

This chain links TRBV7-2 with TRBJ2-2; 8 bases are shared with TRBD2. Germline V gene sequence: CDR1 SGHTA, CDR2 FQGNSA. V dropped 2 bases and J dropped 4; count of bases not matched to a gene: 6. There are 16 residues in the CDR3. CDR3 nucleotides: TGTGCCAGCAGCTTAACTGGACTAGCCACCACCGGGGAGCTGTTTTTT. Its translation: CASSLTGLATTGELFF.

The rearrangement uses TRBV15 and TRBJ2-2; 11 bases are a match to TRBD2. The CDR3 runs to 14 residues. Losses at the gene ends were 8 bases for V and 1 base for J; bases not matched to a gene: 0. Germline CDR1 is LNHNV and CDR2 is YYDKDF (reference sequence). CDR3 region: CATGTSGNTGELFF. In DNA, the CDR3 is TGTGCCACCGGGACTAGCGGGAACACCGGGGAGCTGTTTTTT.

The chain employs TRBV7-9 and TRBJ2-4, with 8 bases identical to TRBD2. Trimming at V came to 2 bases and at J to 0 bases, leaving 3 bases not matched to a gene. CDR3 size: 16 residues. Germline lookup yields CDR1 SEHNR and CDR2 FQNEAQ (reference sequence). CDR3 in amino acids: CASSLMLAGAKNIQYF. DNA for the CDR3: TGTGCCAGCAGCTTAATGCTAGCGGGAGCCAAAAACATTCAGTACTTC.

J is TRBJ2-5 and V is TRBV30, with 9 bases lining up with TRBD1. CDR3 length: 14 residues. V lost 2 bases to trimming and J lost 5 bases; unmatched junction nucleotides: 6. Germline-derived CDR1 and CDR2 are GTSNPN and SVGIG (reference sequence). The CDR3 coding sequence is TGTGCCTGGAGTACTGGGACAGGGTGGGAGACCCAGTACTTC. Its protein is CAWSTGTGWETQYF.

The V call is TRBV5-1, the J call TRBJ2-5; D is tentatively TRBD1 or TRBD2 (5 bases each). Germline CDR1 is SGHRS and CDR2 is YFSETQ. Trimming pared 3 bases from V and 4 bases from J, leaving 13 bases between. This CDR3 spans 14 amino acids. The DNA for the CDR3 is TGCGCCAGCAGCTCTGGAAGGGGAGCAGAGACCCAGTACTTC. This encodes CASSSGRGAETQYF.

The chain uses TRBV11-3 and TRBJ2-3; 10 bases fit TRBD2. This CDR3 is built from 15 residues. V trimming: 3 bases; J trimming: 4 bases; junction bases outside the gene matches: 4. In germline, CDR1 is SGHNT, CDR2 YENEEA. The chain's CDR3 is CASSFPAGGADTQYF. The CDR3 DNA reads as TGTGCCAGCAGCTTCCCAGCGGGGGGGGCAGATACGCAGTATTTT.

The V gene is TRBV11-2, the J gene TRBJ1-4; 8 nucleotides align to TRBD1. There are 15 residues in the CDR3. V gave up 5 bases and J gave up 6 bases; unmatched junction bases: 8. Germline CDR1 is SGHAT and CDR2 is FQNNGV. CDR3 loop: CASSARGLRDEKLFF. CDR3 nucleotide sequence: TGTGCCAGCAGCGCCAGGGGGCTGAGGGATGAAAAACTGTTTTTT.

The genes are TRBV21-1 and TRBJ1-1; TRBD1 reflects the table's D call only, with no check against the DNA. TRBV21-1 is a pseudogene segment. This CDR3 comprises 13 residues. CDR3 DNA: TGTGCCAGCAGCAAAGACCCACAAGCTGAAGCTTTCTTT. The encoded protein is CASSKDPQAEAFF.

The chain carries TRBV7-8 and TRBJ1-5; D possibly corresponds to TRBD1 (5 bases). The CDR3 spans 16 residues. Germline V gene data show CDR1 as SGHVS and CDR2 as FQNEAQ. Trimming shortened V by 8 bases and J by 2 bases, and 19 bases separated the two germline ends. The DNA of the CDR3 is TGTGCCAGCGCCCCATCCCAGGTCAGGGGCAATCAGCCCCAGCATTTT. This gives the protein CASAPSQVRGNQPQHF.